Below, 21 T cell receptor beta chains from the same sample are listed, as sequenced in a study of vaccination effects on CD4 cells after COVID-19 (dated by TCRdb to 2022 to 2024). Library preparation employed the immunoSEQ multiplex PCR assay. In its TCRdb copy, this immuneACCESS table keeps in-frame sequences only and misses some clones. Where compared with another copy, unresolved V genes explain less than half of these, and the others have no known cause. The sample profile shows around 67,000 clones; about 80% of them were found once. Of the sample, 1.2% is held by the ten largest clones. No antigen is known for these receptors. The ViraFEST assay stimulated PBMC with viral peptide pools and then used TCR sequencing to identify antigen-specific CD4+ T cell clonotypes by expansion. After less than 13 days of culture, CD4+ T cells were isolated with the EasySep CD4+ T cell isolation kit. Each participant got two doses of an mRNA SARS-CoV-2 vaccine, either BNT162b2 or mRNA-1273.

Sequences were derived from CD4+ T cells from PBMCs cultured with HCoV-229E spike peptides, sampled after COVID-19 vaccination. This specimen's cell subset or site label, interpreted: HCoV-229E spike overlapping peptide pool stimulation. These receptors all come from a human donor who received a COVID-19 vaccine.

The chain couples TRBV7-9 to TRBJ1-2; tentative D call: TRBD1 (5 bases). The germline gives CDR1 SEHNR, CDR2 FQNEAQ (reference sequence). V lost 2 bases, J lost 0 bases, and 10 bases lay in between. This CDR3 is built from 15 residues. CDR3 protein: CASSLPGSANYGYTF. CDR3 DNA sequence: TGTGCCAGCAGCTTACCAGGGAGCGCTAACTATGGCTACACCTTC.

The V call is TRBV4-1, the J call TRBJ2-2, with D maybe TRBD2 (5 bases). Trimming took off 0 bases at V and 3 bases at J, with 11 bases between the two ends. The CDR3 runs 16 residues. CDR1 is MGHRA, CDR2 YSYEKL, per germline. CDR3 residues: CASSQDEEVDTGELFF. Here the CDR3 DNA reads TGCGCCAGCAGCCAAGATGAGGAGGTTGACACCGGGGAGCTGTTTTTT.

The J gene is TRBJ1-1, the V gene TRBV5-1; 7 positions match TRBD1. In germline, CDR1 is SGHRS, CDR2 YFSETQ. The CDR3 sequence is 15 residues long. V lost 4 bases, J lost 3 bases, and 9 bases stayed unmatched. CDR3 region: CASSPGNQGDTEAFF. As DNA, the CDR3 is TGCGCCAGCAGCCCGGGGAACCAGGGGGACACTGAAGCTTTCTTT.

This clone was found a few times. The CDR3 loop reads CASGRTARDGYTF. In DNA form, the CDR3 reads TGTGCCAGTGGCCGGACAGCGAGGGATGGCTACACCTTC. V is TRBV19 and J is TRBJ1-2, with D possibly being TRBD1 (6 bases). The ends were cut back, 8 bases at V and 6 bases at J, with 16 bases in the middle. This CDR3 is 13 amino acids long. Germline CDR1 and CDR2: LNHDA and SQIVND (reference sequence).

This sequence joins TRBV5-1 and TRBJ1-2; 9 bases agree with TRBD1. This CDR3 spans 14 amino acids. The ends lost 4 bases at V and 6 bases at J; junction bases unmatched: 7. Germline V gene data show CDR1 as SGHRS and CDR2 as YFSETQ. Here the CDR3 DNA reads TGCGCCAGCAGCCCTGACAGGGGGTTTCATGGCTACACCTTC. It encodes CASSPDRGFHGYTF.

The V call is TRBV30, the J call TRBJ1-2; no reliable D call. V was trimmed by 2 bases and J by 8 bases, leaving 9 bases between them. Germline CDR1 reads GTSNPN; CDR2 reads SVGIG (reference sequence). The CDR3 is 11 residues long. Here the CDR3 reads CAWSSLGGYTF. The CDR3 bases are TGTGCCTGGAGTTCCCTCGGGGGCTACACCTTC.

The chain links TRBV4-1 to TRBJ2-3; no definite D call. The CDR3 is 13 residues long. Trimming stripped 1 base from V and 0 bases from J, with 2 bases between. Germline lookup yields CDR1 MGHRA and CDR2 YSYEKL. The CDR3 region has the DNA TGCGCCAGCAGCCAAGTGAGCACAGATACGCAGTATTTT. Amino acids: CASSQVSTDTQYF.

The chain recombines TRBV5-1 with TRBJ2-7; 10 bases match TRBD2. CDR1 and CDR2 (germline): SGHRS, YFSETQ. This CDR3 contains 16 residues. With 0 bases clipped from V and 3 bases from J, the junction kept 6 bases outside the gene matches. The CDR3 DNA is TGCGCCAGCAGCTTGGCCCCTAGCGGGGGCCGCTACGAGCAGTACGTC. Its protein is CASSLAPSGGRYEQYV.

The chain is built from TRBV28 and TRBJ2-3, with D uncertain. The V gene lost 2 bases and the J gene lost 1 base, with 10 bases spanning the gap. Per germline, CDR1 MDHEN and CDR2 SYDVKM. This CDR3 is 15 amino acids long. CDR3 in amino acids: CASSLRAVRTDTQYF. In DNA, the CDR3 is TGTGCCAGCAGTTTAAGGGCAGTACGCACAGATACGCAGTATTTT.

The chain recombines TRBV5-1 with TRBJ2-5, with 14 bases matching TRBD2. Germline V gene lookup returns CDR1 SGHRS and CDR2 YFSETQ. The V and J ends lost 0 bases and 2 bases, in that order; junction bases with no gene match: 12. CDR3 size: 20 residues. CDR3 loop: CASSLASGARLAGGQETQYF. The CDR3 coding sequence is TGCGCCAGCAGCTTGGCCAGCGGGGCCAGACTAGCGGGGGGGCAAGAGACCCAGTACTTC.

This clone was seen more than once but under ten times. V usage is TRBV18 and J usage is TRBJ1-5, with a weak D call TRBD1 (6 bases). This CDR3 is 14 amino acids long. V lost 2 bases, J lost 2 bases, and 7 bases lay in between. The germline V gene has CDR1 KGHSH and CDR2 LQKENI. As DNA, the CDR3 is TGTGCCAGCTCACCAGAGGGGGGCAATCAGCCCCAGCATTTT. This codes for CASSPEGGNQPQHF. The variable domain in full, with the rest retrieved from reference TRBV18 and TRBJ1-5, is NAGVMQNPRHLVRRRGQEARLRCSPMKGHSHVYWYRQLPEEGLKFMVYLQKENIIDESGMPKERFSAEFPKEGPSILRIQQVVRGDSAAYFCASSPEGGNQPQHFGDGTRLSIL.

The chain has TRBV24-1 and TRBJ2-1; 8 bases are shared with TRBD1. The CDR3 has 17 residues. Germline assignment: CDR1 KGHDR and CDR2 SFDVKD. The V segment lost 4 bases and the J segment 0 bases; nucleotides outside the gene matches: 7. CDR3 region: CATSDPSGTGSYNEQFF. The CDR3 DNA follows: TGTGCCACCAGTGACCCCTCCGGGACAGGCTCCTACAATGAGCAGTTCTTC.

The rearrangement uses TRBV7-2 and TRBJ1-1; D not certain. Germline V CDR1 and CDR2: SGHTA, FQGNSA. The V end lost 5 bases, the J end lost 4 bases, and 14 bases lay between the germline ends. The CDR3 is 14 residues long. CDR3 sequence (DNA): TGTGCCAGCAGCCGCGAGGGCGTGGGCACTGAAGCTTTCTTT. Translating gives CASSREGVGTEAFF.

This clone has just a few counts. The chain links TRBV9 to TRBJ2-3; no definite D call. The CDR3 contains 14 residues. Germline V gives CDR1 SGDLS, CDR2 YYNGEE. The V end lost 4 bases, the J end lost 0 bases, and 9 bases lay between the germline ends. CDR3 DNA: TGTGCCAGCAGCCCCACCGTCAGCACAGATACGCAGTATTTT. This translates into CASSPTVSTDTQYF.

This clone was detected only once. The chain has TRBV2 and TRBJ2-5, with D tentatively TRBD1 (5 bases). V lost 8 bases to trimming and J lost 2 bases, with 12 bases between them. The CDR3 is 13 amino acids. Germline V gene lookup returns CDR1 SNHLY and CDR2 FYNNEI. The CDR3: CASEGAGQETQYF. DNA of the CDR3: TGTGCCAGCGAAGGGGCAGGGCAAGAGACCCAGTACTTC.

The genes are TRBV5-1 and TRBJ1-1; D possibly corresponds to TRBD1 (6 bases). Germline V gives CDR1 SGHRS, CDR2 YFSETQ. V was trimmed by 4 bases and J by 11 bases, leaving 21 bases between them. The CDR3 consists of 14 residues. In nucleotides, the CDR3 is TGCGCCAGCAGCCTATTCACGCAGGGGAACGTGGCTTTCTTT. This gives the protein CASSLFTQGNVAFF.

The chain carries TRBV7-2 and TRBJ2-7; the match to TRBD1 covers 8 bases. The CDR3 consists of 14 residues. V lost 5 bases, J lost 6 bases, and 9 bases stayed unmatched. Germline values: CDR1 SGHTA, CDR2 FQGNSA. The CDR3 sequence is CASSPRTGMGEQYV. CDR3 coding DNA: TGTGCCAGCAGCCCCCGGACAGGGATGGGCGAGCAGTACGTC.

The V call is TRBV6-5, the J call TRBJ2-7; TRBD1 matches 10 bases. CDR1 is MNHEY and CDR2 is SVGAGI in the germline V gene. V trimming: 0 bases; J trimming: 6 bases; junction bases outside the gene matches: 2. The CDR3 spans 14 residues. The DNA for the CDR3 is TGTGCCAGCAGTTACTCGAGGACAGGGGGCGAGCAGTACGTC. It yields the protein CASSYSRTGGEQYV.

This clone was observed a handful of times. The chain is built from TRBV6-5 and TRBJ1-2; no clear D. The CDR3 has 11 amino acids. Germline V lookup: CDR1 MNHEY, CDR2 SVGAGI. Trimming cost V 8 bases and J 8 bases, with 12 bases left between them. The CDR3 DNA reads TGTGCCAGCGGAGCCGCTTGGGGCTACACCTTC. Protein: CASGAAWGYTF.

This chain links TRBV28 with TRBJ1-4, with 8 bases lining up with TRBD1. The CDR3 is 19 residues long. V was pared by 4 bases and J by 0 bases, with 13 bases of the junction left unmatched. CDR1 MDHEN and CDR2 SYDVKM come from the germline V gene. For the CDR3, the DNA is TGTGCCAGCAGTTCGCGGGACAGGCCTGTTGTATCAACTAATGAAAAACTGTTTTTT. Translated, it gives CASSSRDRPVVSTNEKLFF.

The rearrangement links TRBV28 to TRBJ1-2; 7 positions match TRBD1. The trim removed 9 bases at V and 2 bases at J, leaving 9 bases unmatched. Per the germline V gene, CDR1 is MDHEN and CDR2 is SYDVKM. CDR3 size: 14 residues. The CDR3 region is CASQGGGLNYGYTF. The CDR3 DNA follows: TGTGCCAGTCAGGGGGGTGGTCTGAACTATGGCTACACCTTC.